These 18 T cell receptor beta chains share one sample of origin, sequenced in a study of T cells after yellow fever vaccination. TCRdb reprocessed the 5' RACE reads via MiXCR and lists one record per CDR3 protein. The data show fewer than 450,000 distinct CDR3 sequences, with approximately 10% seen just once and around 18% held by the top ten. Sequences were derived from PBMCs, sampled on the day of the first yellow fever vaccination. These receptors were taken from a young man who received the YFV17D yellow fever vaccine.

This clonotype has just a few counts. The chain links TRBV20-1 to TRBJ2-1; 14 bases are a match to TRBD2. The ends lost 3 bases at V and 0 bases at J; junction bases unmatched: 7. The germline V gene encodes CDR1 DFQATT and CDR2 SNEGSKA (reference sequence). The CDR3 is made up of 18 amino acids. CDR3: CSARTSGGAGSSYNEQFF. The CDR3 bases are TGCAGTGCTAGGACTAGCGGGGGGGCCGGTAGCTCCTACAATGAGCAGTTCTTC.

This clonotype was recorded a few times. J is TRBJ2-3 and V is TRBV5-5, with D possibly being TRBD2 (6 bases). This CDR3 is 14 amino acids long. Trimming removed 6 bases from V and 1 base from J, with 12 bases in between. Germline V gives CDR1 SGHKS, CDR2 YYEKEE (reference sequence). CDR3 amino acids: CASTRTGGTDTQYF. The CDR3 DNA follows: TGTGCCAGCACCCGGACGGGGGGCACAGATACGCAGTATTTT.

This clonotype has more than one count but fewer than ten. The CDR3: CASSPRGKQFF. CDR3 nucleotides: TGTGCCAGCAGTCCCCGGGGAAAGCAGTTCTTC. The chain employs TRBV6-2 or TRBV6-3 and TRBJ2-1; possibly TRBD2 for D (5 bases). This CDR3 region has 11 residues. Trimming took 5 bases from V and 11 from J, leaving 10 bases between them. Germline V gene sequence: CDR1 MNHEY, CDR2 SVGEGT.

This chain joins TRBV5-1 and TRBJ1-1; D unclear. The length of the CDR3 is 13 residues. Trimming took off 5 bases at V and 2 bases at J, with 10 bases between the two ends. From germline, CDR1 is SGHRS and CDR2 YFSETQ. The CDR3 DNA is TGCGCCAGCAGTGGCGGAGCCAACACTGAAGCTTTCTTT. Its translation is CASSGGANTEAFF.

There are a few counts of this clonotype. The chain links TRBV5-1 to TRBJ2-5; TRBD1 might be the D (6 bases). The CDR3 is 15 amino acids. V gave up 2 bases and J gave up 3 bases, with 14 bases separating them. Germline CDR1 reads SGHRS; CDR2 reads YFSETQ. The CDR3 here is CASSLQGGYEETQYF. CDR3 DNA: TGCGCCAGCAGCTTACAGGGCGGCTACGAAGAGACCCAGTACTTC.

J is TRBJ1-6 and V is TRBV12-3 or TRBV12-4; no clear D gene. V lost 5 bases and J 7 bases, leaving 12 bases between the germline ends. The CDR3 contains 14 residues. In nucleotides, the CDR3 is TGTGCCAGCAGTCAGACTCGAGTCAATTCACCCCTCCACTTT. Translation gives CASSQTRVNSPLHF.

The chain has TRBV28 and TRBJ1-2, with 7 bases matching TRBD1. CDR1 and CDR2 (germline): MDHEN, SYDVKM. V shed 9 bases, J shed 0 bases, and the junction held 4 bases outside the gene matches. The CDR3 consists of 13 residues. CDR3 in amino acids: CASWTGTNYGYTF. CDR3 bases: TGTGCCAGTTGGACAGGCACTAACTATGGCTACACCTTC.

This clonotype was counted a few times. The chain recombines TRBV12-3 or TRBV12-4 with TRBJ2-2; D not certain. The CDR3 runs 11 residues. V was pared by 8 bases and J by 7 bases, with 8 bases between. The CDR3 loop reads CASPSNGELFF. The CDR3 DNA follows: TGTGCCAGCCCATCGAACGGGGAGCTGTTTTTT.

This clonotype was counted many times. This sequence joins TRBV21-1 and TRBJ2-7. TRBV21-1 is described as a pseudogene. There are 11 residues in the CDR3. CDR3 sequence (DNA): TGTGCCAGCAGCAAAGGGCACGAGCAGTACGTC. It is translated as CASSKGHEQYV.

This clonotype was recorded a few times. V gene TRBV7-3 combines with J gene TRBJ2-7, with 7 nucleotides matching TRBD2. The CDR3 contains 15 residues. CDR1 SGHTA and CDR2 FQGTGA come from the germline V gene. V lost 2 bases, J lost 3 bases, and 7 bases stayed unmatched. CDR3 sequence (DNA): TGTGCCAGCAGCTTACATTCGGGCGGGGGCTACGAGCAGTACTTC. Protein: CASSLHSGGGYEQYF.

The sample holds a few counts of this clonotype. CDR3 sequence: CASSLRLNNEQFF. The CDR3 DNA reads TGTGCCAGCAGCTTAAGGCTTAACAATGAGCAGTTCTTC. The J gene is TRBJ2-1, the V gene TRBV11-2; D gene unclear. V shed 2 bases and J shed 5 bases, with 7 bases lying between them. This CDR3 spans 13 amino acids. Germline CDR1 and CDR2: SGHAT and FQNNGV.

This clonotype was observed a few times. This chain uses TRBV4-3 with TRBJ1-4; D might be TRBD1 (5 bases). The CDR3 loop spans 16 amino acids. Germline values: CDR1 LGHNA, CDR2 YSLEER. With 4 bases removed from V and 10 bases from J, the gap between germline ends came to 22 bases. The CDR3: CASSPLVGAGAGKLFF. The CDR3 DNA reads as TGCGCCAGCAGCCCCTTGGTAGGGGCCGGCGCTGGAAAACTGTTTTTT.

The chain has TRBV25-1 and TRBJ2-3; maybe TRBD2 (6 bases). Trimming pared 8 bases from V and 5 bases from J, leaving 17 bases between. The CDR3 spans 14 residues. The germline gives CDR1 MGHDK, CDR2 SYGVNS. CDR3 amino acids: CASSAPGVIDTQYF. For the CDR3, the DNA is TGTGCCAGCTCTGCCCCGGGGGTAATAGATACGCAGTATTTT.

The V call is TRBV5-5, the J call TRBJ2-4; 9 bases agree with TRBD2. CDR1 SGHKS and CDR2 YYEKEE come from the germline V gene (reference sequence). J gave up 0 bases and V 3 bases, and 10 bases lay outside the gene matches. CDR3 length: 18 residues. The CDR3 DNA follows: TGTGCCAGCAGCTCTGGGCGGGGGGGTTCACTAGCCAAAAACATTCAGTACTTC. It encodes CASSSGRGGSLAKNIQYF.

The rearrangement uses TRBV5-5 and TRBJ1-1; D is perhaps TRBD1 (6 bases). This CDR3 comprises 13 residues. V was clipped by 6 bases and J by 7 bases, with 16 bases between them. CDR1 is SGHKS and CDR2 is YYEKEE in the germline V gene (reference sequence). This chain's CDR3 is CASIHWGANEAFF. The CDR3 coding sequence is TGTGCCAGCATTCATTGGGGGGCGAATGAAGCTTTCTTT.

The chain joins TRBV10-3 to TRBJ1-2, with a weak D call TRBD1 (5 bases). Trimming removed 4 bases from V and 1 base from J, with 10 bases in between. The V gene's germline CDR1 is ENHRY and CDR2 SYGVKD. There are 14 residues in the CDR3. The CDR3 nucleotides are TGTGCCATCAGTGCGGGGCCGCTTAACTATGGCTACACCTTC. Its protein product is CAISAGPLNYGYTF.

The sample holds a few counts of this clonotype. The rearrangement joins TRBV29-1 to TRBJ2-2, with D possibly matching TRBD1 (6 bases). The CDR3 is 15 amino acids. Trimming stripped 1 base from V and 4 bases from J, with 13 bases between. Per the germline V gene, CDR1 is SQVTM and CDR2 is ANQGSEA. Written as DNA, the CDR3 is TGCAGCGTTGAAGCCCTTGGACAGAGCACCGGGGAGCTGTTTTTT. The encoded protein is CSVEALGQSTGELFF.

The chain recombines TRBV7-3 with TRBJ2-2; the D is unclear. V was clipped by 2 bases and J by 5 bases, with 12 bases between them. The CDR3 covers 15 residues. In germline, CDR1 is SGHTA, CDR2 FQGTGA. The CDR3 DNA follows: TGTGCCAGCAGCTTATTCCACGCGAGGACCGGGGAGCTGTTTTTT. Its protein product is CASSLFHARTGELFF.